These T cell receptor beta chains were read from a single sample in a study of blood T cell repertoires in COVID-19. Using immunoSEQ multiplex PCR, the repertoire was profiled, and TCRdb retains in-frame clones only, with some absent. Seen here are around 470,000 clones, roughly 87% observed once, and the top ten hold about 0.57%. The sequenced sample was PBMCs or T cells enriched from blood (not recorded which). All receptors derive from a man aged 18 to 30 who had recovered from COVID-19. CDR3s include the opening cysteine and the closing phenylalanine or tryptophan. Part of the rows lack a size; the others show once, few, many or a class for expanded clones.

cdr3_aa: CASSEAGTGLGYTF
v_call: TRBV2
cdr3_length: 14
j_call: TRBJ1-2
clone_size: -

cdr3_aa: CASSGPGTGHTGELFF
v_call: TRBV9
cdr3_length: 16
j_call: TRBJ2-2
clone_size: once

cdr3_aa: CSSTGGDTEAFF
v_call: TRBV29-1
cdr3_length: 12
j_call: TRBJ1-1
clone_size: -

cdr3_aa: CASSLYLAGVEQYF
v_call: TRBV5-1
cdr3_length: 14
j_call: TRBJ2-7
clone_size: -

cdr3_aa: CASSLRAQAGFYNSPLHF
v_call: TRBV27
cdr3_length: 18
j_call: TRBJ1-6
clone_size: -

cdr3_aa: CASSDPGLRGGYTF
v_call: TRBV6-5
cdr3_length: 14
j_call: TRBJ1-2
clone_size: -

cdr3_aa: CASSLEGGVQPQHF
v_call: TRBV11-2
cdr3_length: 14
j_call: TRBJ1-5
clone_size: -

cdr3_aa: CASSLADPGNTIYF
v_call: TRBV5-1
cdr3_length: 14
j_call: TRBJ1-3
clone_size: -

cdr3_aa: CASSATQGWRTEAFF
v_call: TRBV11-3
cdr3_length: 15
j_call: TRBJ1-1
clone_size: -

cdr3_aa: CASSPAEGANTEAFF
v_call: TRBV2
cdr3_length: 15
j_call: TRBJ1-1
clone_size: -

cdr3_aa: CSVASEQGYTGELFF
v_call: TRBV29-1
cdr3_length: 15
j_call: TRBJ2-2
clone_size: -

cdr3_aa: CASSRGTYGYTF
v_call: TRBV11-3
cdr3_length: 12
j_call: TRBJ1-2
clone_size: -

cdr3_aa: CASSGTGVEEAFF
v_call: TRBV7-9
cdr3_length: 13
j_call: TRBJ1-1
clone_size: -

cdr3_aa: CATDPGDGTEAFF
v_call: TRBV10-3
cdr3_length: 13
j_call: TRBJ1-1
clone_size: -

cdr3_aa: CASSLNGLKGDEQYF
v_call: TRBV5-1
cdr3_length: 15
j_call: TRBJ2-7
clone_size: -

cdr3_aa: CASSLGLAGGYEQYF
v_call: TRBV28
cdr3_length: 15
j_call: TRBJ2-7
clone_size: -

cdr3_aa: CASSEELVAKNIQYF
v_call: TRBV6-1
cdr3_length: 15
j_call: TRBJ2-4
clone_size: -

cdr3_aa: CATSDPRQGSGYTF
v_call: TRBV24-1
cdr3_length: 14
j_call: TRBJ1-2
clone_size: -

cdr3_aa: CASSSLRGGGLYNEQFF
v_call: TRBV7-2
cdr3_length: 17
j_call: TRBJ2-1
clone_size: -

cdr3_aa: CASSLKQARASYNSPLHF
v_call: TRBV27
cdr3_length: 18
j_call: TRBJ1-6
clone_size: -

cdr3_aa: CASSEYGFTEAFF
v_call: TRBV9
cdr3_length: 13
j_call: TRBJ1-1
clone_size: -

cdr3_aa: CASSPDRLGQPQHF
v_call: TRBV2
cdr3_length: 14
j_call: TRBJ1-5
clone_size: few

cdr3_aa: CASGGTGRSNYGYTF
v_call: TRBV6-5
cdr3_length: 15
j_call: TRBJ1-2
clone_size: -

cdr3_aa: CATSLGDGYQETQYF
v_call: TRBV24-1
cdr3_length: 15
j_call: TRBJ2-5
clone_size: -

cdr3_aa: CVRSPAALILNEQYF
v_call: TRBV7-5
cdr3_length: 15
j_call: TRBJ2-7
clone_size: -

cdr3_aa: CASRPKTGFLTPLHF
v_call: TRBV6-5
cdr3_length: 15
j_call: TRBJ1-6
clone_size: -

cdr3_aa: CASIAGTVGSGYTF
v_call: TRBV6-5
cdr3_length: 14
j_call: TRBJ1-2
clone_size: -

cdr3_aa: CASRQKGMGGDRGDTEAFF
v_call: TRBV21-1
cdr3_length: 19
j_call: TRBJ1-1
clone_size: -

cdr3_aa: CATSTARRDRGQETQYF
v_call: TRBV15
cdr3_length: 17
j_call: TRBJ2-5
clone_size: -